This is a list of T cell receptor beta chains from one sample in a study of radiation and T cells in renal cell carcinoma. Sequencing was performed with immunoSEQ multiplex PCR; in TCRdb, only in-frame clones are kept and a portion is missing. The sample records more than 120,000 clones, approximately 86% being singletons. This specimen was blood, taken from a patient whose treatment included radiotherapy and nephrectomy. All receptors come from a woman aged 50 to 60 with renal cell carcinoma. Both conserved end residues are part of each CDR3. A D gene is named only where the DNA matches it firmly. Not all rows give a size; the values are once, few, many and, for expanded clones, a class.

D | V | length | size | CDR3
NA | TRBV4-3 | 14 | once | CASSQGDRNYGYTF
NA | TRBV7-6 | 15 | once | CASSLAGAGGYEQYF
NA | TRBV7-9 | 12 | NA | CASKGRSYEQYF
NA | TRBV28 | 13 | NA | CASSLRLKGWAFF
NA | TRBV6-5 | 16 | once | CASSYSDINSPYEQYF
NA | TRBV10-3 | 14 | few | CAISESGMGQPQHF
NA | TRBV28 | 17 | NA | CASSPLGRNSGANVLTF
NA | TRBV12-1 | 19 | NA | CASSPVYRCMGISYQPQHF
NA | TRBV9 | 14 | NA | CASSPRGARDTQYF
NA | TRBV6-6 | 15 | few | CASTLRRAVNQPQHF
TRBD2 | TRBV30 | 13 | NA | CAWTRLAGDTQYF